The rows below give T cell receptor beta chains drawn from one sample of a study of radiation and T cells in renal cell carcinoma. Sequencing was performed with immunoSEQ multiplex PCR; in TCRdb, only in-frame clones are kept and a portion is missing. The sample records 100,000 to 150,000 clones, 88% being singletons. The specimen was blood, collected from a patient whose treatment included radiotherapy and nephrectomy. All receptors derive from a woman aged 70 to 79 with renal cell carcinoma. Each CDR3 is given with its conserved first and last residue. A D gene is named only where the DNA matches it firmly. Rows may omit the clone size; those that give it use once, few, many or a size class.

D	V	J	size	CDR3	DNA
-	TRBV5-1	TRBJ1-6	-	CASSPGDNSPLHF	TGCGCCAGCAGCCCCGGAGATAATTCACCCCTCCACTTT
TRBD1	TRBV5-6	TRBJ1-3	-	CASSAPTGRLGGNTIYF	TGTGCCAGCAGCGCGCCGACAGGGCGTTTGGGTGGAAACACCATATATTTT
-	TRBV21-1	TRBJ1-1	-	CASSKETPMNTEAFF	TGTGCCAGCAGCAAAGAGACCCCGATGAACACTGAAGCTTTCTTT
-	TRBV5-1	TRBJ2-5	-	CASSFAGRETQYF	TGCGCCAGCAGCTTTGCTGGCCGGGAGACCCAGTACTTC
TRBD2	TRBV5-1	TRBJ2-3	-	CASSLELAGTDTQYF	TGCGCCAGCAGCTTGGAACTAGCGGGCACAGATACGCAGTATTTT
-	TRBV18	TRBJ2-1	-	CASSQGGDEQFF	TGTGCCAGCTCACAGGGTGGGGATGAGCAGTTCTTC
TRBD2	TRBV27	TRBJ2-5	-	CASSSGGMASGRTQYF	TGTGCCAGCAGCTCGGGAGGTATGGCCTCCGGTCGGACCCAGTACTTC
-	TRBV29-1	TRBJ1-4	-	CSVDTGYEKLFF	TGCAGCGTTGACACCGGTTATGAAAAACTGTTTTTT
-	TRBV6-6	TRBJ2-7	-	CASSYSVALNEQYF	TGTGCCAGCAGTTACTCGGTGGCGCTCAACGAGCAGTACTTC
TRBD2	TRBV5-6	TRBJ2-7	once	CASSWTTSGYEQYF	TGTGCCAGCAGCTGGACTACTAGCGGCTACGAGCAGTACTTC
-	TRBV10-3	TRBJ2-3	-	CAISELQVWWTDTQYF	TGTGCCATCAGTGAGCTACAGGTGTGGTGGACAGATACGCAGTATTTT
-	TRBV6-5	TRBJ2-2	-	CASSYAPVNTGELFF	TGTGCCAGCAGTTATGCCCCAGTGAACACCGGGGAGCTGTTTTTT
TRBD2	TRBV5-1	TRBJ2-5	-	CASSRGTSGRETQYF	TGCGCCAGCAGCCGTGGGACTAGCGGGAGAGAGACCCAGTACTTC
-	TRBV14	TRBJ2-5	-	CASSQVGRAEQYF	TGTGCCAGCAGCCAAGTGGGCAGGGCGGAGCAGTACTTC
-	TRBV6-4	TRBJ2-1	-	CASSDPPGGDNEQFF	TGTGCCAGCAGTGACCCCCCCGGAGGGGACAATGAGCAGTTCTTC
-	TRBV7-2	TRBJ2-1	-	CASSLGPGDIYNEQFF	TGTGCCAGCAGCCTGGGGCCCGGGGACATATACAATGAGCAGTTCTTC
-	TRBV10-3	TRBJ1-5	-	CAISFDVSNQPQHF	TGTGCCATCAGTTTTGACGTTAGCAATCAGCCCCAGCATTTT
TRBD1	TRBV5-1	TRBJ2-3	-	CASSLGQGATDTQYF	TGCGCCAGCAGCTTGGGACAGGGGGCGACAGATACGCAGTATTTT
-	TRBV25-1	TRBJ1-4	-	CASGEPHRKLFF	TGTGCCAGCGGTGAACCCCACCGAAAACTGTTTTTT
-	TRBV6-5	TRBJ1-2	-	CASRFMGRPWHGYTF	TGTGCCAGCAGGTTTATGGGCAGGCCATGGCATGGCTACACCTTC
-	TRBV6-1	TRBJ1-1	-	CASSGAMNTEAFF	TGTGCCAGCAGTGGGGCGATGAACACTGAAGCTTTCTTT
-	TRBV18	TRBJ2-5	-	CASSTGQETQYF	TGTGCCAGCTCAACGGGCCAAGAGACCCAGTACTTC
-	TRBV6-1	TRBJ1-2	-	CASIYWGVGGYTF	TGTGCCAGCATCTACTGGGGGGTCGGAGGCTACACCTTC
-	TRBV5-1	TRBJ2-3	-	CASSSQQGRVTDTQYF	TGCGCCAGCAGCTCCCAACAGGGAAGGGTCACAGATACGCAGTATTTT
-	TRBV9	TRBJ2-2	-	CASSVDGGTGELFF	TGTGCCAGCAGCGTAGATGGGGGCACCGGGGAGCTGTTTTTT
-	TRBV10-1	TRBJ2-7	few	CASSSGGVYEQYF	TGCGCCAGCTCCTCCGGAGGAGTGTACGAGCAGTACTTC
-	TRBV5-4	TRBJ1-1	-	CASSLGPGQNTEAFF	TGTGCCAGCAGCTTGGGACCGGGACAGAACACTGAAGCTTTCTTT
TRBD2	TRBV5-1	TRBJ2-5	-	CASSFSLSGGETQYF	TGCGCCAGCAGCTTTTCCCTTTCGGGGGGGGAGACCCAGTACTTC
-	TRBV27	TRBJ2-2	-	CASSLDPWGLTGELFF	TGTGCCAGCAGTTTAGATCCGTGGGGCCTCACCGGGGAGCTGTTTTTT
TRBD2	TRBV7-6	TRBJ2-3	-	CASSLLVAGGHGTDTQYF	TGTGCCAGCAGCTTACTAGTAGCGGGGGGGCATGGGACAGATACGCAGTATTTT
-	TRBV5-6	TRBJ1-6	-	CASSSKLWDSPLHF	TGTGCCAGCAGCTCTAAACTTTGGGATTCACCCCTCCACTTT
TRBD2	TRBV11-3	TRBJ2-5	-	CASSLGGLGVLETQYF	TGTGCCAGCAGCTTAGGGGGACTAGGTGTACTGGAGACCCAGTACTTC
-	TRBV7-2	TRBJ2-7	-	CASSLGRDSTFSYEQYF	TGTGCCAGCAGCCTCGGACGGGACTCTACCTTCTCCTACGAGCAGTACTTC
TRBD1	TRBV28	TRBJ1-5	once	CASSGQGAIQPQHF	TGTGCCAGCAGCGGACAGGGGGCGATTCAGCCCCAGCATTTT
TRBD1	TRBV27	TRBJ2-2	-	CASSPNRGNTGELFF	TGTGCCAGCAGTCCCAACAGGGGAAACACCGGGGAGCTGTTTTTT
-	TRBV5-1	TRBJ1-2	few	CASSLSTKDYGYTF	TGCGCCAGCAGCCTCTCGACCAAGGACTATGGCTACACCTTC
-	TRBV19	TRBJ1-1	-	CASSIGSGQSNTEAFF	TGTGCCAGTAGTATCGGATCCGGACAGTCGAACACTGAAGCTTTCTTT
-	TRBV30	TRBJ2-6	-	CAWSVTGANVLTF	TGTGCCTGGAGTGTAACCGGGGCCAACGTCCTGACTTTC
-	TRBV25-1	TRBJ2-3	-	CASSHRARTDTQYF	TGTGCCAGCAGTCACAGGGCCCGCACAGATACGCAGTATTTT
TRBD1	TRBV18	TRBJ1-4	once	CASSIDRGRDEKLFF	TGTGCCAGCTCAATCGACAGGGGGCGTGATGAAAAACTGTTTTTT
TRBD1	TRBV5-1	TRBJ1-6	-	CASTPGTGGINSPLHF	TGCGCCAGCACCCCTGGGACAGGGGGTATTAATTCACCCCTCCACTTT
-	TRBV19	TRBJ1-5	-	CASTNMFQNQPQHF	TGTGCCAGTACCAACATGTTCCAAAATCAGCCCCAGCATTTT
TRBD2	TRBV6-6	TRBJ2-1	once	CASSGGGNRNNEQFF	TGTGCCAGCAGTGGGGGGGGGAATAGGAACAATGAGCAGTTCTTC
TRBD1	TRBV29-1	TRBJ2-1	-	CSATRSGTGSYNEQFF	TGCAGCGCCACACGCTCCGGGACAGGATCCTACAATGAGCAGTTCTTC
TRBD2	TRBV5-6	TRBJ2-4	-	CASSLLGLAGGVQNIQYF	TGTGCCAGCAGCTTGTTGGGTCTAGCGGGGGGAGTACAAAACATTCAGTACTTC
-	TRBV27	TRBJ1-6	-	CASSLRGLQQSSYNSPLHF	TGTGCCAGCAGTTTAAGGGGGTTACAACAGAGCTCCTATAATTCACCCCTCCACTTT
TRBD1	TRBV19	TRBJ1-4	-	CASSPTGQHEKLFF	TGTGCCAGTAGCCCTACGGGACAGCATGAAAAACTGTTTTTT
TRBD1	TRBV19	TRBJ2-2	-	CASLDRDRGVGTGELFF	TGTGCCAGTTTGGACCGGGACAGGGGCGTTGGCACCGGGGAGCTGTTTTTT
TRBD1	TRBV5-4	TRBJ1-1	-	CASSSGQGVTEAFF	TGTGCCAGCAGCTCGGGACAGGGGGTTACTGAAGCTTTCTTT